Listed below are T cell receptor beta chains from one sample, sequenced in a study of immune evolution from preneoplasia to lung adenocarcinoma. Here immunoSEQ multiplex PCR was the method, and the copy in TCRdb shows in-frame clones only, minus some. The repertoire consists of under 5,000 clones, with 76% occurring once and the leading ten covering around 8%. What was sequenced was FFPE minimally invasive lung adenocarcinoma tissue. The receptors here all came from a person in their 70s with lung adenocarcinoma. The CDR3 runs from the conserved cysteine through the conserved F or W.

v_gene	j_gene	CDR3aa
TRBV6-6	TRBJ1-2	CASSSSGGRGYTF
TRBV10-3	TRBJ1-4	CAISEGATNEKLFF
TRBV5-4	TRBJ1-2	CASSLVEGKGYTF
TRBV7-8	TRBJ2-5	CASSSWTEETQYF
TRBV7-3	TRBJ2-2	CASSLKCGTLEHRGAVF
TRBV9	TRBJ2-7	CASSVGPDYSYEQYF
TRBV28	TRBJ2-7	CASSLDRGDEQYF
TRBV9	TRBJ2-1	CASSVAPTSGLNNEQFF
TRBV21-1	TRBJ2-7	CASSKRQEYVYEQYF
TRBV29-1	TRBJ1-2	CSVDSDEGSYGYTF
TRBV7-2	TRBJ1-2	CASRSPGQGSGYGYTF
TRBV4-1	TRBJ1-5	CASSQDRAGGQPQHF
TRBV7-6	TRBJ2-2	CASSLRVTGSAGELFF
TRBV4-2	TRBJ2-5	CASSPLDRGLVTQYF
TRBV21-1	TRBJ2-3	CASSKEAGAGTDTQYF
TRBV5-1	TRBJ2-5	CASRDLAGGGETQYF
TRBV27	TRBJ1-5	CASSRYGGQPQHF
TRBV4-2	TRBJ2-3	CASSQGGLPDTQYF
TRBV5-5	TRBJ2-7	CASSTIMTGYYEQYF
TRBV4-1	TRBJ2-2	CASSQDLRRQTVGELFF
TRBV7-9	TRBJ2-7	CASSPQGRYEQYF
TRBV20-1	TRBJ1-2	CSARQGQGYTF